Following are 10 T cell receptor beta chains from one sample sequenced in a study of shared clonotypes between healthy human individuals. Naivety among CD8 cells was defined by CD45RO negativity and positive CCR7 selection, thereby excluding terminally differentiated effector memory CD45RA+ cells. Measured with immunoSEQ multiplex PCR; TCRdb has only the in-frame clones, and not every one. Altogether hundreds of thousands of clones are present, 95% to 96% being singletons, with the ten largest covering approximately 0.1%. The material sequenced was naive CD8+ T cells sorted from blood. These receptors were taken from a woman in her thirties in good health.

This sequence joins TRBV28 and TRBJ1-4, with unresolved D. Germline CDR1 and CDR2: MDHEN and SYDVKM. Trimming cost V 3 bases and J 0 bases, with 8 bases left between them. CDR3 length equals 15 residues. The chain's CDR3 is CASSFRPATNEKLFF. CDR3 coding DNA: TGTGCCAGCAGTTTTCGTCCGGCAACTAATGAAAAACTGTTTTTT.

This sequence joins TRBV30 and TRBJ2-5; 9 nucleotides align to TRBD2. TRBJ2-7 explains the end of the DNA better; the J call may be wrong. Per the germline V gene, CDR1 is GTSNPN and CDR2 is SVGIG (reference sequence). This CDR3 is 18 amino acids long. This CDR3 is CAWSVTGGRARFLYEQYF. Written as DNA, the CDR3 is TGTGCCTGGAGTGTAACCGGCGGGAGGGCCCGGTTTCTCTACGAGCAGTACTTC.

As concerns this clone: Other DNA sequences of this sample code for an identical CDR3. The chain recombines TRBV7-9 with TRBJ2-1; D is undetermined. V shed 5 bases and J shed 6 bases, with 8 bases lying between them. Germline CDR1 is SEHNR and CDR2 is FQNEAQ (reference sequence). This CDR3 spans 12 amino acids. The CDR3 reads CASSLSGNEQFF. Written as DNA, the CDR3 is TGTGCCAGCAGCCTGTCAGGCAATGAGCAGTTCTTC.

The V call is TRBV29-1, the J call TRBJ1-2; D gene uncertain. The germline V gene has CDR1 SQVTM and CDR2 ANQGSEA. CDR3 length equals 15 residues. Trimming removed 3 bases from V and 4 bases from J, with 18 bases in between. The CDR3 sequence is CSVEVTDPATYGYTF. CDR3 in DNA: TGCAGCGTTGAGGTCACCGACCCCGCCACCTATGGCTACACCTTC.

The chain carries TRBV5-5 and TRBJ1-3, with D possibly being TRBD1 (5 bases). V was shortened by 0 bases and J by 6 bases, with 16 bases between the two germline ends. The CDR3 is made up of 16 amino acids. Per germline, CDR1 SGHKS and CDR2 YYEKEE (reference sequence). DNA for the CDR3: TGTGCCAGCAGCTTGGCGGGGCGGCGGGATTTAAACACCATATATTTT. Its protein is CASSLAGRRDLNTIYF. Supplemented by reference TRBV5-5 and TRBJ1-3, the full variable domain reads DAGVTQSPTHLIKTRGQQVTLRCSPISGHKSVSWYQQVLGQGPQFIFQYYEKEERGRGNFPDRFSARQFPNYSSELNVNALLLGDSALYLCASSLAGRRDLNTIYFGEGSWLTVV.

The chain links TRBV7-9 to TRBJ2-5; TRBD2 agrees at 14 bases. The DNA end favors TRBJ2-7, so the J call may be wrong. CDR1 and CDR2 (germline): SEHNR, FQNEAQ (reference sequence). The CDR3 spans 17 residues. The DNA of the CDR3 is TGTGCCAGCAGCCCCTCGGGACTAGCGGGAGCCGACTACGAGCAGTACTTC. Translation: CASSPSGLAGADYEQYF.

Turning to this clone: Within the sample, other DNA sequences also encode this same CDR3. The chain carries TRBV2 and TRBJ2-7; 8 bases are a match to TRBD1. V lost 6 bases, J lost 6 bases, and 7 bases stayed unmatched. CDR1 is SNHLY, CDR2 FYNNEI, per germline. This CDR3 is 13 amino acids long. For the CDR3, the DNA is TGTGCCAGCAGATCGGGACAGGTACTCGAGCAGTACTTC. Translating gives CASRSGQVLEQYF.

The V and J genes are TRBV28 and TRBJ1-2, with 8 nucleotides matching TRBD1. The CDR3 extends over 16 amino acids. With V trimmed by 6 bases and J by 4 bases, 13 bases remained unmatched. CDR1 is MDHEN and CDR2 is SYDVKM in the germline V gene. The CDR3 region is CASRDRGALRIYGYTF. DNA of the CDR3: TGTGCCAGCAGAGACAGGGGCGCTTTACGGATCTATGGCTACACCTTC.

The chain combines TRBV4-1 with TRBJ2-5, with 10 bases matching TRBD2. With the DNA end fitting TRBJ2-7 better, the J assignment may be wrong. CDR3 length equals 15 residues. Germline CDR1 reads MGHRA; CDR2 reads YSYEKL. CDR3 residues: CASSQVSASGGEQYF. CDR3 DNA sequence: TGCGCCAGCAGCCAAGTATCGGCTAGCGGGGGCGAGCAGTACTTC.

This sequence joins TRBV5-4 and TRBJ2-3; 12 bases align to TRBD2. Germline V CDR1 and CDR2: SGHNT, YYREEE (reference sequence). V gave up 4 bases and J gave up 0 bases; unmatched junction bases: 6. The CDR3 runs 17 residues. CDR3 loop: CASSMSSGRASTDTQYF. The CDR3 DNA reads TGTGCCAGCAGCATGTCTAGCGGGAGGGCCAGCACAGATACGCAGTATTTT.